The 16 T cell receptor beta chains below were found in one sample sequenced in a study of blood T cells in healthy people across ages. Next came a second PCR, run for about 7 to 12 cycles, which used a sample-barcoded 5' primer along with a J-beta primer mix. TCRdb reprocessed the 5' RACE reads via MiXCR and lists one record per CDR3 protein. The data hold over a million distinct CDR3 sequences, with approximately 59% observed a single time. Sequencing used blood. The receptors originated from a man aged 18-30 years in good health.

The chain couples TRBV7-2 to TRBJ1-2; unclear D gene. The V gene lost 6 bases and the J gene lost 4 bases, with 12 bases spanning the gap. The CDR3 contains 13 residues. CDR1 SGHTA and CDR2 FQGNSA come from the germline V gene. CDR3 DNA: TGTGCCAGCAGTCCGGACGCAATCTATGGCTACACCTTC. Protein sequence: CASSPDAIYGYTF.

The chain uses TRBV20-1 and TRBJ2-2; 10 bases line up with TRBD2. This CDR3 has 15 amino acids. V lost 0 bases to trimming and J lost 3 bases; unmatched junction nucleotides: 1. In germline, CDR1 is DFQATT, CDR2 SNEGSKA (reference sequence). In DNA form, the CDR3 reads TGCAGTGCTAGAGATCTAGCGGGAGACACCGGGGAGCTGTTTTTT. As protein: CSARDLAGDTGELFF.

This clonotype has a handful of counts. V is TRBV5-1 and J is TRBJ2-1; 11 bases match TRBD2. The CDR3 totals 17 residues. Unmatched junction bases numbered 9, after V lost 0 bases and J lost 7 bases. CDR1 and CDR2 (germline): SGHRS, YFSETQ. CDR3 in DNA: TGCGCCAGCAGCTTGGAGGTTAGCGGGAGGGCCAGTAATGAGCAGTTCTTC. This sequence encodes CASSLEVSGRASNEQFF. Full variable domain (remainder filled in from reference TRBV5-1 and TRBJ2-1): KAGVTQTPRYLIKTRGQQVTLSCSPISGHRSVSWYQQTPGQGLQFLFEYFSETQRNKGNFPGRFSGRQFSNSRSEMNVSTLELGDSALYLCASSLEVSGRASNEQFFGPGTRLTVL.

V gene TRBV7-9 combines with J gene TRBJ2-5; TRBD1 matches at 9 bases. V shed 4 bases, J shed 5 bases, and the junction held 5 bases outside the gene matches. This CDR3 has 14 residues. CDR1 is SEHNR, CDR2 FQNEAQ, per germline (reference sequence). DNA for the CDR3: TGTGCCAGCAGCTGGACAGGGGTTGAGGAGACCCAGTACTTC. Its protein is CASSWTGVEETQYF.

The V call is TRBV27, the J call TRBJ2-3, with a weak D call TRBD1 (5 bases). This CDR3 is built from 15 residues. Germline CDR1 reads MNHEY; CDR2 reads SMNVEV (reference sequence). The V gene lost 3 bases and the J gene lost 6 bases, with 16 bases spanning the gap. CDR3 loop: CASSFLTGPADTQYF. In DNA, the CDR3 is TGTGCCAGCAGTTTCCTAACAGGTCCCGCGGATACGCAGTATTTT.

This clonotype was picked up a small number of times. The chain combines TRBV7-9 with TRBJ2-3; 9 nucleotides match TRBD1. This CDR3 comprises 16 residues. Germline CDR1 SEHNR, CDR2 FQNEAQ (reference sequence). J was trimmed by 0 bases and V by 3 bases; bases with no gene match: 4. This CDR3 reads CASSFGGQGSTDTQYF. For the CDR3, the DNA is TGTGCCAGCAGCTTTGGAGGACAGGGGAGCACAGATACGCAGTATTTT.

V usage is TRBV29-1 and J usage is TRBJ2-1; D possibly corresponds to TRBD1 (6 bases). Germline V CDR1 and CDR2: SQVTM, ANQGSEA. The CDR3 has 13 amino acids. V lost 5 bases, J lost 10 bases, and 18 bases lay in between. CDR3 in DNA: TGCAGCGTTTTGAGGGCAGGGGATGGCGAGCAGTTCTTC. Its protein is CSVLRAGDGEQFF.

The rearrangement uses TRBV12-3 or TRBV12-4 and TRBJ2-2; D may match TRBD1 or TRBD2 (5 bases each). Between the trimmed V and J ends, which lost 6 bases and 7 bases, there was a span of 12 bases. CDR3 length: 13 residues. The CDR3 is CASSPRGHGELFF. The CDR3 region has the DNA TGTGCCAGCAGCCCCCGGGGCCACGGGGAGCTGTTTTTT.

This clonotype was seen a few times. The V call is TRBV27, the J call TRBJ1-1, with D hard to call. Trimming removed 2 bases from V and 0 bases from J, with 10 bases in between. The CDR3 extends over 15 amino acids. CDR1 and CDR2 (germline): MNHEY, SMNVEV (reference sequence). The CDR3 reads CASSLLAEMNTEAFF. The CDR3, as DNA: TGTGCCAGCAGTTTACTCGCAGAAATGAACACTGAAGCTTTCTTT.

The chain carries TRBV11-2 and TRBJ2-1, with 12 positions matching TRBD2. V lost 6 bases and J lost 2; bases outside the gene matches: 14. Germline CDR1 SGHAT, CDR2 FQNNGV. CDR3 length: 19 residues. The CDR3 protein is CASRAGLAGPTVTYNEQFF. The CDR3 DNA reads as TGTGCCAGCAGGGCAGGACTAGCGGGGCCTACCGTAACCTACAATGAGCAGTTCTTC. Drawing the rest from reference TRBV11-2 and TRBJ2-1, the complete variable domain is EAGVAQSPRYKIIEKRQSVAFWCNPISGHATLYWYQQILGQGPKLLIQFQNNGVVDDSQLPKDRFSAERLKGVDSTLKIQPAKLEDSAVYLCASRAGLAGPTVTYNEQFFGPGTRLTVL.

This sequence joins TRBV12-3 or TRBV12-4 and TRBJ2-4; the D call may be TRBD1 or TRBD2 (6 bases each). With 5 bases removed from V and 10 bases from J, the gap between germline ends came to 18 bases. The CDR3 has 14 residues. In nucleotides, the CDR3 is TGTGCCAGCAGTCCCACTACAGGGCGGGATATTCAGTACTTC. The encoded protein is CASSPTTGRDIQYF.

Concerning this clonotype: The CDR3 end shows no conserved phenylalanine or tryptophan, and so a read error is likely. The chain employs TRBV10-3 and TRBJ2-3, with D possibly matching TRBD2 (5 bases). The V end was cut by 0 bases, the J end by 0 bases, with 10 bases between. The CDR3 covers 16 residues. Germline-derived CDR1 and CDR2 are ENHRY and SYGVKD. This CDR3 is CAISESGVASTDTQYS. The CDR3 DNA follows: TGTGCCATCAGTGAGTCCGGGGTAGCTAGCACAGATACGCAGTATTCT.

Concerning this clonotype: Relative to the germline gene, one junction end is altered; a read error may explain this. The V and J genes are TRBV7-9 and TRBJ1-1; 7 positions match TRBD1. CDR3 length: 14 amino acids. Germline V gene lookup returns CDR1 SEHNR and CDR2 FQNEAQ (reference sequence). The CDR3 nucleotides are TGTGCCCGCAGCCCCGACAGGGTTTGGACTGAAGCTTTCTTT. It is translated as CARSPDRVWTEAFF.

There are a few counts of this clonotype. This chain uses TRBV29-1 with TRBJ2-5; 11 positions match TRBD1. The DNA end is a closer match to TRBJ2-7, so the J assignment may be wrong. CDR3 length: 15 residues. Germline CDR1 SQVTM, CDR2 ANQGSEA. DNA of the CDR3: TGCAGCGTCCTCGGACAGGGGGCGAGGACCTACGAGCAGTACTTC. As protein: CSVLGQGARTYEQYF.

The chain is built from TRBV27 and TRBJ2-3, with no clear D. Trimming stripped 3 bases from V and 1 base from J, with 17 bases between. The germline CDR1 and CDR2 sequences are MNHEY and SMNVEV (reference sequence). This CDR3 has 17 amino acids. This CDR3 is CASSFSLPRGGTDTQYF. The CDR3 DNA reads TGTGCCAGCAGTTTTTCGCTCCCAAGAGGCGGCACAGATACGCAGTATTTT.

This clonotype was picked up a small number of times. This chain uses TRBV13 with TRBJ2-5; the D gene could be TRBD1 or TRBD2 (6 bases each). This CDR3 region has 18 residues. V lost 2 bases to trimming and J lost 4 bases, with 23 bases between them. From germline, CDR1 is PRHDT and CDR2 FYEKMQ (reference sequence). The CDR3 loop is CASSLRFPGGDLRETQYF. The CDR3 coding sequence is TGTGCCAGCAGCTTAAGGTTCCCCGGGGGCGATCTGAGAGAGACCCAGTACTTC.